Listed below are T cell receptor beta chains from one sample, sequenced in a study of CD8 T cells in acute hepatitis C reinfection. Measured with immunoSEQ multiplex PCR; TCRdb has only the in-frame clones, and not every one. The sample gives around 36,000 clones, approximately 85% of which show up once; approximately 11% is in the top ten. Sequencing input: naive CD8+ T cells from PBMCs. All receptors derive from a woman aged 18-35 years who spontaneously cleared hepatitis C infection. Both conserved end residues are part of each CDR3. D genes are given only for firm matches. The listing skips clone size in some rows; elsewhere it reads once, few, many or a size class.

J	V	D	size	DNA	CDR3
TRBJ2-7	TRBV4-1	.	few	TGCGCCAGCAGCCAGGACAAGGAGGAAGACGAGCAGTACTTC	CASSQDKEEDEQYF
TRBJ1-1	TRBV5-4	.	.	TGTGCCAGCAGCTTGCGCAGGGGCGGGACTGAAGCTTTCTTT	CASSLRRGGTEAFF
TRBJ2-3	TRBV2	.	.	TGTGCCAGAAAACTGTCCCCACCGAGGGCAGATACGCAGTATTTT	CARKLSPPRADTQYF
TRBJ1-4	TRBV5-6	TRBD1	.	TGTGCCAGCAGCACCGTCACAGGGGGCGGTAGAGAAAAACTGTTTTTT	CASSTVTGGGREKLFF
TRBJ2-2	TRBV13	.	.	TGTGCCAGCCGCCTCCACCCCGGGGAGCTGTTTTTT	CASRLHPGELFF
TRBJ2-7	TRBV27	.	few	TGTGCCAGCAGTCCTAGCTTCTTCTACGAGCAGTACTTC	CASSPSFFYEQYF
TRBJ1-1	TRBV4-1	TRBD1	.	TGCGCCAGCAGCCAAGATAGGACAGGGGAGAATTGGGCCACTGAAGCTTTCTTT	CASSQDRTGENWATEAFF
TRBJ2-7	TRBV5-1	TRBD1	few	TGCGCCAGCAGCTTAGGGGACAGGTTCTACGAGCAGTACTTC	CASSLGDRFYEQYF
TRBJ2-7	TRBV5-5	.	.	TGTGCCAGCAGCTTGAAGGAGAACTACGAGCAGTACTTC	CASSLKENYEQYF
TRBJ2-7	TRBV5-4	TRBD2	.	TGTGCCAGCAGCTTGGAGCCCCTAGCGGGATCTGAGCAGTACTTC	CASSLEPLAGSEQYF
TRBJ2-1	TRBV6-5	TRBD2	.	TGTGCCAGCAGTTACTCCGGGACTAGGTCTTACAATGAGCAGTTCTTC	CASSYSGTRSYNEQFF
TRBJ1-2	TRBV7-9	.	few	TGTGCCAGCAGTCCAATCCAGGGACCAAACTATGGCTACACCTTC	CASSPIQGPNYGYTF
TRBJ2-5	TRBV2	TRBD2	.	TGTGCCAGCAGTATAGCGGGAGTTCTAGAGACCCAGTACTTC	CASSIAGVLETQYF
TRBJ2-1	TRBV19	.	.	TGTGCCAGTAGTATCTTAGGGCCCCTTACCTACAATGAGCAGTTCTTC	CASSILGPLTYNEQFF
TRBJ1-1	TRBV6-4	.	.	TGTGCCAGCTTTCCTGGGGGGGCAGAACACACTGAAGCTTTCTTT	CASFPGGAEHTEAFF
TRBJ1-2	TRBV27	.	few	TGTGCCAGCCAACAGGGAGCTAACTATGGCTACACCTTC	CASQQGANYGYTF
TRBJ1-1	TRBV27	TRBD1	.	TGTGCCAGCACTGCAGGGGGCATCACTGAAGCTTTCTTT	CASTAGGITEAFF
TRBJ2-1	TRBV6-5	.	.	TGTGCCAGCAGTCTCGACTACCTGGATGAGCAGTTCTTC	CASSLDYLDEQFF
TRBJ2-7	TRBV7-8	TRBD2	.	TGTGCCAGCAGCCGTAGACTAGCGGCAAGTGACTACGAGCAGTACTTC	CASSRRLAASDYEQYF
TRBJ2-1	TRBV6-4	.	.	TGTGCCAGCAGTGAACAGGTTTCCTCCTACAATGAGCAGTTCTTC	CASSEQVSSYNEQFF
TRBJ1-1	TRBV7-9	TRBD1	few	TGTGCCAGCGACGACAGGGGGCTTGGAGCTTTCTTT	CASDDRGLGAFF
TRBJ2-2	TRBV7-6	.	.	TGTGCCAGCAGCTTGGGCGGACACACCGGGGAGCTGTTTTTT	CASSLGGHTGELFF
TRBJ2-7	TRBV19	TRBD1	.	TGTGCCAGTAGTACAGGGACAGGGGGTGTGTACGAGCAGTACTTC	CASSTGTGGVYEQYF
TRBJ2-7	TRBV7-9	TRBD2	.	TGTGCCAGCCTTGGACTAGCGGGAGGTAGTGGCGAGCAGTACTTC	CASLGLAGGSGEQYF
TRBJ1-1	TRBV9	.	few	TGTGCCAGCAGCCCTAGTGGGCAATCTGAAGCTTTCTTT	CASSPSGQSEAFF
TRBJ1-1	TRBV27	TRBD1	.	TGTGCCAGCAGTTTCCGACAGGGGTTAAACACTGAAGCTTTCTTT	CASSFRQGLNTEAFF
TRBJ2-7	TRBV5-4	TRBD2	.	TGTGCCAGCAGCCTTCGCGGGGGACCTTTAGAGCAGTACTTC	CASSLRGGPLEQYF
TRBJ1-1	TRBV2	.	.	TGTGCCAGCAGCCCCCCTCAAGATAGCACTGAAGCTTTCTTT	CASSPPQDSTEAFF
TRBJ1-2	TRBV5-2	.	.	TGTGCCAGCAATGGTCGAGTACGAAAGACCTATGGCTACACCTTC	CASNGRVRKTYGYTF